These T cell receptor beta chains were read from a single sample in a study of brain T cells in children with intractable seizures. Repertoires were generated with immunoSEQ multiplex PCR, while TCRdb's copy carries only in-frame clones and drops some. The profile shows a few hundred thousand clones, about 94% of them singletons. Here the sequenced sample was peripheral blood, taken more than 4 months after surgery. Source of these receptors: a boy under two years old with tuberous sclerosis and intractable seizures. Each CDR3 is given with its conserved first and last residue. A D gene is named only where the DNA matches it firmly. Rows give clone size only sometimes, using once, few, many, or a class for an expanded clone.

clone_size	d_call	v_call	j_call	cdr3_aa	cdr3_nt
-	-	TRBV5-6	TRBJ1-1	CASSLETGMNTEAFF	TGTGCCAGCAGCTTGGAAACGGGGATGAACACTGAAGCTTTCTTT
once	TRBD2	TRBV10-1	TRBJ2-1	CASSKGGAGTSTYNEQFF	TGCGCCAGCAGTAAAGGGGGGGCCGGGACTAGTACCTACAATGAGCAGTTCTTC
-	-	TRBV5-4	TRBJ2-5	CASSLGSREETQYF	TGTGCCAGCAGCCTAGGGTCCAGGGAAGAGACCCAGTACTTC
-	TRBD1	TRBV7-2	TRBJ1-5	CASSAWDRLLGGSNQPQHF	TGTGCCAGCAGCGCCTGGGACAGATTACTGGGGGGTAGCAATCAGCCCCAGCATTTT
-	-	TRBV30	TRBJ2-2	CAWSVVGAGELFF	TGTGCCTGGAGTGTAGTAGGGGCCGGGGAGCTGTTTTTT
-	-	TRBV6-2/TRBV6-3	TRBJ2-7	CASSYTPYYSYEQYF	TGTGCCAGCAGTTACACCCCATACTATTCCTACGAGCAGTACTTC
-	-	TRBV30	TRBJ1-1	CAWSVSGPTEAFF	TGTGCCTGGAGTGTATCAGGGCCCACTGAAGCTTTCTTT
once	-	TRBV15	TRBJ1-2	CATSRDRVIPLYGYTF	TGTGCCACCAGCAGAGATAGGGTTATACCCCTCTATGGCTACACCTTC
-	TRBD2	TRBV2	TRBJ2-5	CASSIGGASGSMGFGETQYF	TGTGCCAGCAGTATAGGGGGGGCTAGCGGGAGTATGGGCTTTGGCGAGACCCAGTACTTC
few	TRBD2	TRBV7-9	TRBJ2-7	CASSPSSAGGPGHEQYF	TGTGCCAGCAGCCCCAGCTCAGCGGGAGGGCCGGGCCACGAGCAGTACTTC
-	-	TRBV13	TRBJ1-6	CASSSTQTYYNSPLHF	TGTGCCAGCAGCTCCACCCAAACCTATTATAATTCACCCCTCCACTTT
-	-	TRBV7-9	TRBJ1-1	CASSTQKGTEAFF	TGTGCCAGCAGCACACAGAAGGGGACTGAAGCTTTCTTT
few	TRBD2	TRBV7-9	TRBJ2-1	CASSPSSGPSYNEQFF	TGTGCCAGCAGCCCGTCTAGCGGTCCGTCCTACAATGAGCAGTTCTTC
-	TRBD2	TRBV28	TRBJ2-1	CASSEGGRDEQFF	TGTGCCAGCAGTGAGGGAGGGAGGGATGAGCAGTTCTTC
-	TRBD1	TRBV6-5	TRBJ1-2	CASSRGTGGGYTF	TGTGCCAGCAGTCGCGGGACAGGGGGGGGCTACACCTTC
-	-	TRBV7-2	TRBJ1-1	CASSLGRLSSTEAFF	TGTGCCAGCAGCTTAGGACGCCTGAGCAGCACTGAAGCTTTCTTT
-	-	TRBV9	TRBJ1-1	CASSVGQMNTEAFF	TGTGCCAGCAGCGTAGGTCAGATGAACACTGAAGCTTTCTTT
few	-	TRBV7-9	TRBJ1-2	CASSLGRGDGYTF	TGTGCCAGCAGCTTAGGGCGGGGAGATGGCTACACCTTC
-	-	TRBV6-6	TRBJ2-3	CASSLLRAISSTDTQYF	TGTGCCAGCAGTCTGCTCCGTGCCATTTCTAGCACAGATACGCAGTATTTT
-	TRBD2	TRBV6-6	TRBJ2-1	CASSRGTSGSGSYNEQFF	TGTGCCAGCAGTCGAGGGACTAGCGGGAGTGGGTCCTACAATGAGCAGTTCTTC
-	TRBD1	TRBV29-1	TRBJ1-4	CSVEDLGQGSNEKLFF	TGCAGCGTTGAAGATCTTGGACAGGGGTCTAATGAAAAACTGTTTTTT
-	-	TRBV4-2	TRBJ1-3	CASSQGAAFFSGNTIYF	TGTGCCAGCAGCCAAGGTGCGGCGTTCTTCTCTGGAAACACCATATATTTT
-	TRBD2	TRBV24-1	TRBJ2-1	CATSDPTRTSGVMSSYNEQFF	TGTGCCACCAGTGATCCGACACGGACTAGCGGAGTTATGTCCTCCTACAATGAGCAGTTCTTC
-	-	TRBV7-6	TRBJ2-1	CASSLEARTKWDEQFF	TGTGCCAGCAGCTTAGAGGCAAGGACTAAGTGGGATGAGCAGTTCTTC
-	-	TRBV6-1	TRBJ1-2	CASSEGPGRTNYGYTF	TGTGCCAGCAGTGAAGGGCCGGGACGGACTAACTATGGCTACACCTTC
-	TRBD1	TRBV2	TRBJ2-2	CASSGGQANTGELFF	TGTGCCAGCAGTGGAGGACAGGCGAACACCGGGGAGCTGTTTTTT
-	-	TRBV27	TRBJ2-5	CASSSGLGSETQYF	TGTGCCAGCAGTTCGGGACTGGGGTCAGAGACCCAGTACTTC
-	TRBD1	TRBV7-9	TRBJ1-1	CASSQYRGNTEAFF	TGTGCCAGCAGCCAATACAGGGGGAACACTGAAGCTTTCTTT
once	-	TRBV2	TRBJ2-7	CASSEGTASYEQYF	TGTGCCAGCAGTGAGGGGACGGCCTCCTACGAGCAGTACTTC
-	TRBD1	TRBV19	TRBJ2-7	CASSSWTGQQYF	TGTGCCAGTAGTTCCTGGACAGGGCAGCAGTACTTC
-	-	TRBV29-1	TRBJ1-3	CSGMIGNTIYF	TGCAGCGGCATGATTGGAAACACCATATATTTT
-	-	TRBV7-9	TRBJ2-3	CASTLLGVRYTDTQYF	TGTGCCAGCACCCTACTGGGCGTTCGTTACACAGATACGCAGTATTTT
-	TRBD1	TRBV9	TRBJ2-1	CASSVGQGSYNEQFF	TGTGCCAGCAGCGTAGGACAGGGTTCCTACAATGAGCAGTTCTTC
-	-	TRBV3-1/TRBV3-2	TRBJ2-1	CASSRPQRDEQFF	TGTGCCAGCAGCCGACCTCAGAGGGATGAGCAGTTCTTC
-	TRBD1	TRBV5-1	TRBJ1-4	CASSKNRGGEKLFF	TGCGCCAGCAGCAAGAACAGGGGCGGTGAAAAACTGTTTTTT
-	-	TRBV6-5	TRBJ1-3	CASSYTGASGNTIYF	TGTGCCAGCAGTTACACAGGAGCTTCTGGAAACACCATATATTTT
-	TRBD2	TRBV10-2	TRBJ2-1	CASRGGLAGFNEQFF	TGCGCCAGCAGGGGGGGACTAGCGGGATTCAATGAGCAGTTCTTC
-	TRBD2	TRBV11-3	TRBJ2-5	CASSPPSAGVSETQYF	TGTGCCAGCAGCCCTCCGTCAGCGGGAGTTTCGGAGACCCAGTACTTC
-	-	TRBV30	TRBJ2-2	CAGWTGRAGELFF	TGTGCCGGATGGACAGGGAGGGCCGGGGAGCTGTTTTTT
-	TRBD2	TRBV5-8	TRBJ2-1	CASSVLAESYNEQFF	TGTGCCAGCAGCGTACTAGCGGAGTCCTACAATGAGCAGTTCTTC
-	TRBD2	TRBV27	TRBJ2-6	CASSFLAGISGANVLTF	TGTGCCAGCAGTTTTCTAGCGGGTATCTCTGGGGCCAACGTCCTGACTTTC
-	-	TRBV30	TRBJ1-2	CAWSAAGHGYTF	TGTGCCTGGAGTGCCGCGGGGCACGGCTACACCTTC
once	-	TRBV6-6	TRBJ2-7	CASSPGLPTPGHEQYF	TGTGCCAGCAGCCCGGGACTGCCTACCCCGGGGCACGAGCAGTACTTC
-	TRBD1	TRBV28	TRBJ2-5	CASSLWQGAGETQYF	TGTGCCAGCAGTTTATGGCAGGGGGCGGGAGAGACCCAGTACTTC
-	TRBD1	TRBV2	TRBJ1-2	CASSEGTGGSNYGYTF	TGTGCCAGCAGTGAGGGGACAGGGGGCTCCAATTATGGCTACACCTTC
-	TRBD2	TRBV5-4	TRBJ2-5	CASKRDSQYQETQYF	TGTGCCAGCAAGCGGGACTCCCAGTACCAAGAGACCCAGTACTTC
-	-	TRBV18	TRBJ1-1	CASSPAVNTEAFF	TGTGCCAGCTCACCAGCAGTGAACACTGAAGCTTTCTTT
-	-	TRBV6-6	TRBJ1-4	CATKGIVQGLYEKLFF	TGTGCCACCAAAGGAATAGTACAGGGACTTTATGAAAAACTGTTTTTT
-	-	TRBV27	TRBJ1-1	CASRGGNTEAFF	TGTGCCAGCAGAGGAGGTAACACTGAAGCTTTCTTT
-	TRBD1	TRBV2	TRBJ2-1	CASSSGTDYNEQFF	TGTGCCAGCAGCTCCGGGACAGACTACAATGAGCAGTTCTTC
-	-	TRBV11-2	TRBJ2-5	CASSKSTGSEETQYF	TGTGCCAGCAGCAAGTCTACAGGGAGTGAGGAGACCCAGTACTTC
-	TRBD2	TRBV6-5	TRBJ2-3	CASSWLAGYTDTQYF	TGTGCCAGCAGTTGGCTAGCGGGCTACACAGATACGCAGTATTTT
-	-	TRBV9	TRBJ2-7	CASSQDSSSYEQYF	TGTGCCAGCAGCCAAGACAGCTCCTCCTACGAGCAGTACTTC